The 11 T cell receptor beta chains reported below all come from one sample, sequenced in a study of T cell repertoires in cytomegalovirus infection. Each CDR3 protein gets one entry after TCRdb re-called the reads with MiXCR. The repertoire holds 100,000 or so distinct CDR3 sequences, 15% to 20% seen once, with 6.5% to 9.5% in the top ten. Sequenced material: PBMCs. The receptors stem from a human donor in good health (CMV status not recorded). Some clones in this sample may be carry-over from other donors' samples.

In this sample, this clonotype turned up a few times. The V and J genes are TRBV12-3 or TRBV12-4 and TRBJ1-1; D is undetermined. The ends were cut back, 3 bases at V and 1 base at J, with 9 bases in the middle. CDR3 length equals 14 residues. The CDR3 region has the DNA TGTGCCAGCAGTTTGGGTCTCCCGAACACTGAAGCTTTCTTT. Its translation is CASSLGLPNTEAFF.

V is TRBV19 and J is TRBJ2-4; a possible D gene is TRBD2 (6 bases). CDR3 size: 16 residues. From germline, CDR1 is LNHDA and CDR2 SQIVND (reference sequence). V lost 0 bases and J lost 6, with 15 bases in between. The CDR3 bases are TGTGCCAGTAGTATAGATCCGTGGGAGGCTGGAAACATTCAGTACTTC. This gives the protein CASSIDPWEAGNIQYF.

In this sample, this clonotype turned up many times. The V and J genes are TRBV7-3 and TRBJ1-1; no reliable D call. With 5 bases removed from V and 2 bases from J, the gap between germline ends came to 12 bases. The CDR3 loop spans 14 amino acids. Germline CDR1 is SGHTA and CDR2 is FQGTGA. CDR3 in DNA: TGTGCCAGCAGCCTATACAGCATCAACACTGAAGCTTTCTTT. Its translation: CASSLYSINTEAFF.

This chain connects TRBV12-3 or TRBV12-4 to TRBJ1-6, with 8 bases fitting TRBD1. This CDR3 spans 14 amino acids. V was pared by 4 bases and J by 6 bases, with 2 bases of the junction left unmatched. The CDR3 nucleotides are TGTGCCAGCAGTTGGACAGGGATTAATTCACCCCTCCACTTT. It translates to CASSWTGINSPLHF.

There are a few counts of this clonotype. The rearrangement uses TRBV19 and TRBJ1-2, with a tentative D call TRBD1 (5 bases). Germline-derived CDR1 and CDR2 are LNHDA and SQIVND (reference sequence). The CDR3 loop spans 14 amino acids. V lost 0 bases, J lost 2 bases, and 7 bases lay in between. The CDR3 loop reads CASSIERQNYGYTF. In DNA form, the CDR3 reads TGTGCCAGTAGTATAGAGAGACAGAACTATGGCTACACCTTC.

The chain uses TRBV20-1 and TRBJ1-2, with TRBD1 as a possible D gene (6 bases). V gave up 1 base and J gave up 3 bases, with 12 bases separating them. This CDR3 spans 14 amino acids. In germline, CDR1 is DFQATT, CDR2 SNEGSKA (reference sequence). The CDR3 reads CSARVHRADYGYTF. For the CDR3, the DNA is TGCAGTGCTAGAGTTCACAGGGCGGACTATGGCTACACCTTC.

This clonotype was observed many times. In nucleotides, the CDR3 is TGTGCCAGCAGACCAGGGGGAGTCACCTACAATGAGCAGTTCTTC. Amino acids: CASRPGGVTYNEQFF. The V gene is TRBV12-3 or TRBV12-4, the J gene TRBJ2-1; TRBD1 aligns across 7 bases. Unmatched junction bases numbered 7, after V lost 6 bases and J lost 2 bases. The CDR3 is made up of 15 amino acids.

The chain couples TRBV19 to TRBJ2-5; D is uncertain. V was cut by 5 bases and J by 2 bases, with 6 bases left in between. Looked up from germline, CDR1 is LNHDA and CDR2 is SQIVND (reference sequence). CDR3 length: 12 residues. Here the CDR3 reads CASSGYQETQYF. In DNA form, the CDR3 reads TGTGCCAGTAGTGGATATCAAGAGACCCAGTACTTC.

The chain employs TRBV28 and TRBJ1-2; 7 nucleotides line up with TRBD1. From germline, CDR1 is MDHEN and CDR2 SYDVKM. This CDR3 spans 15 amino acids. The V gene end was trimmed by 7 bases and the J gene end by 2 bases; junction bases not matched to a gene: 10. The CDR3: CASNPSGQLNYGYTF. The CDR3 region has the DNA TGTGCCAGCAATCCGTCGGGACAGCTCAACTATGGCTACACCTTC.

This clonotype was recorded at least ten times. The chain combines TRBV27 with TRBJ2-2, with D hard to call. This CDR3 is 15 amino acids long. Germline CDR1 MNHEY, CDR2 SMNVEV (reference sequence). V shed 2 bases and J shed 2 bases, with 9 bases lying between them. The CDR3 sequence is CASSLSSLNTGELFF. The DNA of the CDR3 is TGTGCCAGCAGTTTAAGTTCGTTAAACACCGGGGAGCTGTTTTTT.

This clonotype turned up a few times. The gene calls are TRBV20-1 and TRBJ1-1; the D gene is possibly TRBD1 (5 bases). This CDR3 has 15 amino acids. Germline CDR1 DFQATT, CDR2 SNEGSKA (reference sequence). V lost 2 bases to trimming and J lost 4 bases, with 17 bases between them. CDR3 bases: TGCAGTGCTAGACATCCTAACCGGGGGGGCACTGAAGCTTTCTTT. Residues: CSARHPNRGGTEAFF.